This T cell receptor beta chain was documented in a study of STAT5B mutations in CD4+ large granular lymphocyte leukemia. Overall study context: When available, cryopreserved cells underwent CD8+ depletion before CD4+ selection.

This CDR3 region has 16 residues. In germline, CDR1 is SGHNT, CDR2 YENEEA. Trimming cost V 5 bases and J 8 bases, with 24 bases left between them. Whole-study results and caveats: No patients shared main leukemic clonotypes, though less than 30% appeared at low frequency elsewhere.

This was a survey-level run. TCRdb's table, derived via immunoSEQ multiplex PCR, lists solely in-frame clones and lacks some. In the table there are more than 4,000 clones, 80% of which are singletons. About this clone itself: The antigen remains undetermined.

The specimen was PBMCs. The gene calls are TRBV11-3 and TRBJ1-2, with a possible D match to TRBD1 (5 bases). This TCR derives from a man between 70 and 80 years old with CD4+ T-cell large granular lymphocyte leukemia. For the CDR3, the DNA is TGTGCCAGCAGCCCCACCAGGGCGGGATTCGTGTTGGGCTACACCTTC. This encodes CASSPTRAGFVLGYTF. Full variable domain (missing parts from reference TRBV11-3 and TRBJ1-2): EAGVVQSPRYKIIEKKQPVAFWCNPISGHNTLYWYLQNLGQGPELLIRYENEEAVDDSQLPKDRFSAERLKGVDSTLKIQPAELGDSAVYLCASSPTRAGFVLGYTFGSGTRLTVV.